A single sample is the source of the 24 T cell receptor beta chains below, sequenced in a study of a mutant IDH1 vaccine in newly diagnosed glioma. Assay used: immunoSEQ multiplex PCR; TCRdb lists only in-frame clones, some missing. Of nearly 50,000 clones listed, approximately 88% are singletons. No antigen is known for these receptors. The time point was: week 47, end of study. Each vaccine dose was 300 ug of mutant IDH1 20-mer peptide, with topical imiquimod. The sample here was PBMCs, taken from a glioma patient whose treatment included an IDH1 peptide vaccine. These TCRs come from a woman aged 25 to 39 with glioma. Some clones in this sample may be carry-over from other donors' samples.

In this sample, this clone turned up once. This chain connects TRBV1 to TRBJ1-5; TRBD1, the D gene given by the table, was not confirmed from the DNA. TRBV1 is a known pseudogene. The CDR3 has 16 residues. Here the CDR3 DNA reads TGCACCAGCAGCCAGACCCGGGGACAGGGTAGGCAGCCCCAGCATTTT. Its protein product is CTSSQTRGQGRQPQHF.

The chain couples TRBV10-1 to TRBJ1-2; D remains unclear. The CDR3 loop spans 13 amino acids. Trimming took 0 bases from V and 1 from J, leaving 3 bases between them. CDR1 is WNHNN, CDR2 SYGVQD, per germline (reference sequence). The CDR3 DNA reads TGCGCCAGCAGTGAGTCACGTAACTATGGCTACACCTTC. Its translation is CASSESRNYGYTF.

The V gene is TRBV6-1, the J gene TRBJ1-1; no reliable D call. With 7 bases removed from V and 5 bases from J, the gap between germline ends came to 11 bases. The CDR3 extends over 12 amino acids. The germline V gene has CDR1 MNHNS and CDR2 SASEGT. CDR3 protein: CASTQRVTEAFF. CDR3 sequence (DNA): TGTGCCAGCACTCAGAGGGTTACTGAAGCTTTCTTT.

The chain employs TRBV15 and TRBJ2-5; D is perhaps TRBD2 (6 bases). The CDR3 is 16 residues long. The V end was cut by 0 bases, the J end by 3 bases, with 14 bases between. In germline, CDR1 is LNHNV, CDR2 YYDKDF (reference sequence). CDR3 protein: CATSREGQGRKETQYF. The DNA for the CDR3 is TGTGCCACCAGCAGAGAGGGGCAAGGGAGGAAAGAGACCCAGTACTTC.

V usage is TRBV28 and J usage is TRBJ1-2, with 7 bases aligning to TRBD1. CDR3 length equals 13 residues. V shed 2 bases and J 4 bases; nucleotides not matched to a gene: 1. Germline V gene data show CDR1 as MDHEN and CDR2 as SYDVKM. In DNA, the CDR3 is TGTGCCAGCAGTTTAGGGACAGCCTATGGCTACACCTTC. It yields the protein CASSLGTAYGYTF.

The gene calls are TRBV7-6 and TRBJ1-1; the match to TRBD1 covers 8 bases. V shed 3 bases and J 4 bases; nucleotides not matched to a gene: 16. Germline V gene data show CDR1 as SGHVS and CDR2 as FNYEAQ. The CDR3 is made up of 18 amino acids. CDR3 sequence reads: CASSLIIPSQGEGTEAFF. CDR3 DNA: TGTGCCAGCAGCTTGATTATTCCGTCACAGGGGGAGGGCACTGAAGCTTTCTTT.

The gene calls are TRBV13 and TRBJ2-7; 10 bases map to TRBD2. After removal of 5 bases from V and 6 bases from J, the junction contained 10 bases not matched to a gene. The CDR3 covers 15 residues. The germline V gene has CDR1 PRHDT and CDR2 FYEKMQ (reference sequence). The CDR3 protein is CASSASGRGYSEQYF. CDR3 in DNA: TGTGCCAGCAGCGCTAGCGGGAGAGGCTATTCCGAGCAGTACTTC. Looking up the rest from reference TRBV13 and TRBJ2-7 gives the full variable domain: AAGVIQSPRHLIKEKRETATLKCYPIPRHDTVYWYQQGPGQDPQFLISFYEKMQSDKGSIPDRFSAQQFSDYHSELNMSSLELGDSALYFCASSASGRGYSEQYFGPGTRLTVT.

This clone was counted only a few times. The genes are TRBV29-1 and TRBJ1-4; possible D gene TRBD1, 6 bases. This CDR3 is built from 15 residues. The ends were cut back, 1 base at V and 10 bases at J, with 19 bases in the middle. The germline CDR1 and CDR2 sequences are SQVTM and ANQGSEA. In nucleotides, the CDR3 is TGCAGCGTTGAAGTGGCAGGGAGTGTAGGGGGAAAACTGTTTTTT. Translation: CSVEVAGSVGGKLFF.

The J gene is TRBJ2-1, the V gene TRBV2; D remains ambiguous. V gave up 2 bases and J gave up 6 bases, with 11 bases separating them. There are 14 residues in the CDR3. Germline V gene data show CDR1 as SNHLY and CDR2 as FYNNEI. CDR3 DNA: TGTGCCAGCAGTGAAAACCGGGCAGGCAATGAGCAGTTCTTC. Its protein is CASSENRAGNEQFF.

CDR3 residues: CASSFTGTGWHTEAFF. CDR3 nucleotides: TGCGCCAGCAGCTTCACCGGGACAGGGTGGCACACTGAAGCTTTCTTT. The chain links TRBV5-1 to TRBJ1-1; 9 bases are shared with TRBD1. Germline V gives CDR1 SGHRS, CDR2 YFSETQ. The CDR3 runs 16 residues. J gave up 3 bases and V 2 bases, and 8 bases lay outside the gene matches.

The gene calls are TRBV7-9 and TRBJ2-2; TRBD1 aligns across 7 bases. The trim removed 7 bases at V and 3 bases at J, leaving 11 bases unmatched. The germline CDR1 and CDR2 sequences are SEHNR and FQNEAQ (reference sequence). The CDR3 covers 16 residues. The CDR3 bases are TGTGCCAGCACGAAGGGGGCCACCCGGGACACCGGGGAGCTGTTTTTT. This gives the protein CASTKGATRDTGELFF.

Written as DNA, the CDR3 is TGTGCCAGTAAGCGGGACAGGGGAGGAAACACCATATATTTT. Protein product: CASKRDRGGNTIYF. V usage is TRBV19 and J usage is TRBJ1-3; 10 nucleotides align to TRBD1. This CDR3 comprises 14 residues. V gave up 7 bases and J gave up 4 bases; unmatched junction bases: 4. Germline loops: CDR1 LNHDA, CDR2 SQIVND (reference sequence).

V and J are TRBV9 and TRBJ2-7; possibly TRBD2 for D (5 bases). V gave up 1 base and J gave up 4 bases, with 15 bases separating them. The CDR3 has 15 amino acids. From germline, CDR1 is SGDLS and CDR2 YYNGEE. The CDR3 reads CASSVNLAGPYEQYF. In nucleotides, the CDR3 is TGTGCCAGCAGCGTAAATTTGGCGGGTCCGTACGAGCAGTACTTC. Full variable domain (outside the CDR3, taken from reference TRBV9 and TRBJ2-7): DSGVTQTPKHLITATGQRVTLRCSPRSGDLSVYWYQQSLDQGLQFLIQYYNGEERAKGNILERFSAQQFPDLHSELNLSSLELGDSALYFCASSVNLAGPYEQYFGPGTRLTVT.

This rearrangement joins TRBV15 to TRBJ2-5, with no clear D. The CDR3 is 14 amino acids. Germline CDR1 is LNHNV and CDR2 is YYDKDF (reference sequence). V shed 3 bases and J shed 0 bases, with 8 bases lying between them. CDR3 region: CATSSGPDQETQYF. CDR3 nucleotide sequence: TGTGCCACCAGCAGTGGACCAGACCAAGAGACCCAGTACTTC.

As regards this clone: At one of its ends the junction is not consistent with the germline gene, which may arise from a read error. CDR3 DNA: TGTGCTAGCAGCCCGCCTGGGGTAGCGGGTGAGCAGTACTTC. This gives the protein CASSPPGVAGEQYF. The chain combines TRBV7-7 with TRBJ2-7; TRBD2 matches 7 bases. The CDR3 has 14 amino acids. Germline CDR1 SSHAT, CDR2 FNYEAQ (reference sequence).

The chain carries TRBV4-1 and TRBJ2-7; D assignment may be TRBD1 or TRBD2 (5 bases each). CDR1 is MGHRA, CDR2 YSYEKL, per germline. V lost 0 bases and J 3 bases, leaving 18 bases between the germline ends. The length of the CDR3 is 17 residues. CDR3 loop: CASSQERPWGRSYEQYF. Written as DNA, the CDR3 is TGCGCCAGCAGCCAAGAGCGGCCCTGGGGACGAAGCTACGAGCAGTACTTC.

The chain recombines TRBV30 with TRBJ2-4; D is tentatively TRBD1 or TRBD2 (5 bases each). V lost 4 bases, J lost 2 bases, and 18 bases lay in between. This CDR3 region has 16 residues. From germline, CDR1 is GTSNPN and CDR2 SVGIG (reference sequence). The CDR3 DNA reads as TGTGCCTGGACTCCGTACCCATGGGGGTCCAAAAACATTCAGTACTTC. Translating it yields CAWTPYPWGSKNIQYF. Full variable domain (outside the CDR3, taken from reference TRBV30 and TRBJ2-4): SQTIHQWPATLVQPVGSPLSLECTVEGTSNPNLYWYRQAAGRGLQLLFYSVGIGQISSEVPQNLSASRPQDRQFILSSKKLLLSDSGFYLCAWTPYPWGSKNIQYFGAGTRLSVL.

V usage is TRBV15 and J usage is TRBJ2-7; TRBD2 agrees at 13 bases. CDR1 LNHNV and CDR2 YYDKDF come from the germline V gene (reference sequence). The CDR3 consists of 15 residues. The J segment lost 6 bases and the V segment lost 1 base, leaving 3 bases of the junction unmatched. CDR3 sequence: CATSRVGTSGIEQYF. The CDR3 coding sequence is TGTGCCACCAGCAGAGTAGGGACTAGCGGGATCGAGCAGTACTTC.

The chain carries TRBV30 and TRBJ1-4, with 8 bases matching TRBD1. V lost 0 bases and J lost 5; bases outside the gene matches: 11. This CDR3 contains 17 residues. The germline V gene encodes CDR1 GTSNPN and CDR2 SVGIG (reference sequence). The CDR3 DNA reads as TGTGCCTGGAGTGTACTCCGCCCCGGGACAGGCAATGAAAAACTGTTTTTT. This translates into CAWSVLRPGTGNEKLFF.

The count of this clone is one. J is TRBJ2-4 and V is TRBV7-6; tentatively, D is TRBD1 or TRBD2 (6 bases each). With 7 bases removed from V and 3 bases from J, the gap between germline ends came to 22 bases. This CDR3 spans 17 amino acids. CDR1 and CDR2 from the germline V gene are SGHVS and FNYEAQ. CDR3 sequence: CASTSRGRRGVKNIQYF. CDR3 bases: TGTGCCAGCACCTCACGGGGGCGACGCGGGGTCAAAAACATTCAGTACTTC.

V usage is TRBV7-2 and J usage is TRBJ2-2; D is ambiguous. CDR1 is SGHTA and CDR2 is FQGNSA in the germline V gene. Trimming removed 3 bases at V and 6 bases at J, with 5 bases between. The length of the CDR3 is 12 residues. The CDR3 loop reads CASSFLAGELFF. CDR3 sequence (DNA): TGTGCCAGCAGCTTTCTTGCCGGGGAGCTGTTTTTT.

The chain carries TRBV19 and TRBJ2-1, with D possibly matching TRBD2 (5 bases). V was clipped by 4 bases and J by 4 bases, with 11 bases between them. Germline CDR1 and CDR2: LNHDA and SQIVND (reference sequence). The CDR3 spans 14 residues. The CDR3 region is CASSTGSAYNEQFF. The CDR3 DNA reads TGTGCCAGTAGTACGGGGTCGGCATACAATGAGCAGTTCTTC. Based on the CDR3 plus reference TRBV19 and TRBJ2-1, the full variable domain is DGGITQSPKYLFRKEGQNVTLSCEQNLNHDAMYWYRQDPGQGLRLIYYSQIVNDFQKGDIAEGYSVSREKKESFPLTVTSAQKNPTAFYLCASSTGSAYNEQFFGPGTRLTVL.

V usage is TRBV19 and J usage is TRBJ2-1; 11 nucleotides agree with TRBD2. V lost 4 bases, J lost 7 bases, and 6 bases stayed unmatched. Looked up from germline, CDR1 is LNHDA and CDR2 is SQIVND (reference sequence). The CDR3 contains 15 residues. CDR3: CASSKTSGALNEQFF. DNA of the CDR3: TGTGCCAGTAGTAAGACTAGCGGGGCCTTGAATGAGCAGTTCTTC.

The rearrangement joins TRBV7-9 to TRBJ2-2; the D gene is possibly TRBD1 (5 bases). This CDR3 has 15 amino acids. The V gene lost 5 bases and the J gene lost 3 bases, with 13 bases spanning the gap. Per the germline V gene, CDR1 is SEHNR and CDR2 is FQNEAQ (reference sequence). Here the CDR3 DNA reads TGTGCCAGCAGCCCCGTCAGGGCCTACACCGGGGAGCTGTTTTTT. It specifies CASSPVRAYTGELFF.